The 29 T cell receptor beta chains reported below all come from one sample, sequenced in a study of blood T cell repertoires in COVID-19 (dated by TCRdb to the early 2020s). The library was generated by the immunoSEQ multiplex PCR assay. What TCRdb holds here is the immuneACCESS table cut down to in-frame rearrangements. Part of the clones is not present; checked against another copy, under half of the missing clones reflect an unresolved V gene, and the others are unexplained. The sample table shows under 350,000 clones, and roughly nine tenths are seen once. The top ten hold 2.2% of the sample. Sequenced sample: peripheral blood. These receptors came from a man in his fifties or sixties with acute or convalescent COVID-19.

This clone has only a few counts. The rearrangement links TRBV28 to TRBJ1-2; maybe TRBD1 (5 bases). Germline-derived CDR1 and CDR2 are MDHEN and SYDVKM. The CDR3 is 12 amino acids. V dropped 8 bases and J dropped 2 bases, with 9 bases sitting between them. The CDR3 here is CASQGFNYGYTF. Here the CDR3 DNA reads TGTGCCAGCCAGGGATTCAACTATGGCTACACCTTC.

This clone appeared a few times. V usage is TRBV3-1 (or the pseudogene TRBV3-2) and J usage is TRBJ1-1; 7 bases match TRBD1. The V gene's germline CDR1 is LGHDT and CDR2 YNNKEL (reference sequence). The trim removed 3 bases at V and 5 bases at J, leaving 6 bases unmatched. This CDR3 region has 14 residues. For the CDR3, the DNA is TGTGCCAGCAGCCACCTTGAGGGGGCTACTGAAGCTTTCTTT. Protein sequence: CASSHLEGATEAFF.

The chain combines TRBV6-5 with TRBJ1-1; 7 bases line up with TRBD1. In germline, CDR1 is MNHEY, CDR2 SVGAGI. The CDR3 sequence is 14 residues long. Trimming cost V 4 bases and J 3 bases; bases outside gene matches: 5. CDR3 DNA: TGTGCCAGCAGTTTAGGGGGCAAGGACACTGAAGCTTTCTTT. It yields the protein CASSLGGKDTEAFF.

The chain carries TRBV7-2 and TRBJ1-1; D might be TRBD1 (5 bases). V was clipped by 1 base and J by 2 bases, with 11 bases between them. Germline assignment: CDR1 SGHTA and CDR2 FQGNSA. The CDR3 is 15 amino acids. This chain's CDR3 is CASSLETGDNTEAFF. CDR3 in DNA: TGTGCCAGCAGCTTAGAAACAGGAGATAACACTGAAGCTTTCTTT.

This clone showed up just once. CDR3 sequence: CASSDNRGFSYEQYF. In nucleotides, the CDR3 is TGTGCCAGCAGTGACAACAGGGGGTTCTCCTACGAGCAGTACTTC. The V gene is TRBV2, the J gene TRBJ2-7, with TRBD1 matching over 8 bases. The ends lost 3 bases at V and 0 bases at J; junction bases unmatched: 4. CDR1 and CDR2 from the germline V gene are SNHLY and FYNNEI. The CDR3 length is 15 residues.

The chain has TRBV7-9 and TRBJ1-1; D is perhaps TRBD1 (6 bases). The CDR3 spans 17 residues. Between the trimmed V and J ends, which lost 5 bases and 0 bases, there was a span of 19 bases. Germline V CDR1 and CDR2: SEHNR, FQNEAQ (reference sequence). As DNA, the CDR3 is TGTGCCAGCAGCCCGCCGTACAGGGTCGCTCTGAACACTGAAGCTTTCTTT. Residues: CASSPPYRVALNTEAFF.

This rearrangement joins TRBV2 to TRBJ2-7; a weak D match, TRBD1 (6 bases). The V gene lost 0 bases and the J gene lost 3 bases, with 12 bases spanning the gap. This CDR3 comprises 15 residues. The germline CDR1 and CDR2 sequences are SNHLY and FYNNEI. The CDR3 DNA reads as TGTGCCAGCAGTGAAGCTACAGGGTCCCTCTACGAGCAGTACTTC. Protein sequence: CASSEATGSLYEQYF.

V usage is TRBV27 and J usage is TRBJ2-7; TRBD1 matches 8 bases. The CDR3 covers 13 residues. Per the germline V gene, CDR1 is MNHEY and CDR2 is SMNVEV (reference sequence). The ends lost 3 bases at V and 3 bases at J; junction bases unmatched: 1. The DNA for the CDR3 is TGTGCCAGCAGTTTTGGGACAGGCTACGAGCAGTACTTC. The encoded protein is CASSFGTGYEQYF.

The V call is TRBV7-8, the J call TRBJ1-1; 9 nucleotides line up with TRBD1. CDR3 length equals 15 residues. Germline values: CDR1 SGHVS, CDR2 FQNEAQ. With 1 base clipped from V and 7 bases from J, the junction kept 7 bases outside the gene matches. This CDR3 is CASSLGTGERGEAFF. CDR3 nucleotide sequence: TGTGCCAGCAGCTTAGGGACAGGGGAAAGGGGTGAAGCTTTCTTT.

This chain links TRBV12-5 with TRBJ1-5; D unresolved. This CDR3 spans 12 amino acids. The germline V gene has CDR1 LGHNT and CDR2 FRNRAP. V was cut by 0 bases and J by 9 bases, with 6 bases left in between. In nucleotides, the CDR3 is TGTGCTAGTGGTTTGGTAGAGGGGCCCCAGCATTTT. Translated, it gives CASGLVEGPQHF.

This clone was detected a few times. The CDR3 region is CASMGGHNEQFF. CDR3 DNA sequence: TGTGCCAGCATGGGAGGTCACAATGAGCAGTTCTTC. The V and J genes are TRBV6-5 and TRBJ2-1; possible D gene TRBD2, 6 bases. The CDR3 is 12 residues long. From germline, CDR1 is MNHEY and CDR2 SVGAGI. V was cut by 7 bases and J by 5 bases, with 9 bases left in between.

This sequence joins TRBV29-1 and TRBJ1-1; no clear D. Per germline, CDR1 SQVTM and CDR2 ANQGSEA. CDR3 size: 10 residues. Trimming removed 8 bases from V and 5 bases from J, with 9 bases in between. CDR3 nucleotides: TGCAGCTTTGGCGGGACTGAAGCTTTCTTT. It specifies CSFGGTEAFF.

This clone was observed once. The V and J genes are TRBV7-9 and TRBJ2-2; possibly TRBD1 for D (5 bases). Trimming left V 1 base short and J 8 bases short, with 11 bases between. Germline CDR1 and CDR2: SEHNR and FQNEAQ (reference sequence). The CDR3 runs 14 residues. Written as DNA, the CDR3 is TGTGCCAGCAGCTTAGTGCTGGGGCGGGGGGAGCTGTTTTTT. Protein: CASSLVLGRGELFF.

The chain couples TRBV4-1 to TRBJ1-1, with D maybe TRBD1 (6 bases). Germline V gene data show CDR1 as MGHRA and CDR2 as YSYEKL. The CDR3 extends over 17 amino acids. Deletions cut 4 bases from V and 4 bases from J, with 22 bases between. The chain's CDR3 is CASSPIPTGKRATEAFF. The DNA of the CDR3 is TGCGCCAGCAGCCCGATTCCTACAGGGAAGAGAGCCACTGAAGCTTTCTTT.

The chain links TRBV10-1 to TRBJ1-6, with D tentatively TRBD1 (6 bases). Germline V CDR1 and CDR2: WNHNN, SYGVQD (reference sequence). The germline V and J ends were trimmed by 0 bases and 12 bases, with 9 bases remaining between them. The length of the CDR3 is 13 residues. The CDR3: CASSESPTGPLHF. Written as DNA, the CDR3 is TGCGCCAGCAGTGAGTCGCCGACAGGACCCCTCCACTTT.

The chain is built from TRBV6-5 and TRBJ1-2; D ambiguous. The V end was cut by 0 bases, the J end by 9 bases, with 8 bases between. The CDR3 has 12 residues. Germline V lookup: CDR1 MNHEY, CDR2 SVGAGI. The chain's CDR3 is CASSYSRERYTF. CDR3 DNA sequence: TGTGCCAGCAGTTACTCGAGGGAGCGCTACACCTTC.

The V and J genes are TRBV19 and TRBJ1-5; perhaps TRBD1 as D (6 bases). The CDR3 runs to 14 residues. The germline V and J ends were trimmed by 3 bases and 6 bases, with 12 bases remaining between them. Germline CDR1 and CDR2: LNHDA and SQIVND (reference sequence). Here the CDR3 reads CASSMGGGSQPQHF. CDR3 bases: TGTGCCAGTAGTATGGGAGGGGGAAGTCAGCCCCAGCATTTT.

The V and J genes are TRBV5-1 and TRBJ2-1, with D possibly being TRBD1 (5 bases). The CDR3 is 13 residues long. The germline V and J ends were trimmed by 7 bases and 6 bases, with 14 bases remaining between them. Germline loops: CDR1 SGHRS, CDR2 YFSETQ. CDR3 region: CASQTQGANEQFF. The CDR3 DNA sequence: TGCGCCAGCCAGACACAAGGGGCCAATGAGCAGTTCTTC.

The chain employs TRBV6-6 and TRBJ1-2, with TRBD1 identical over 8 bases. Germline CDR1 reads MNHNY; CDR2 reads SVGAGI (reference sequence). V shed 6 bases, J shed 5 bases, and the junction held 14 bases outside the gene matches. The CDR3 has 16 residues. The CDR3 sequence is CASSSQGGQGGYGYTF. The CDR3 DNA reads as TGTGCCAGCAGCTCCCAAGGAGGACAGGGTGGTTATGGCTACACCTTC.

The chain combines TRBV27 with TRBJ1-2; 9 nucleotides line up with TRBD1. CDR1 and CDR2 (germline): MNHEY, SMNVEV (reference sequence). The V segment lost 4 bases and the J segment 7 bases; nucleotides outside the gene matches: 7. The CDR3 covers 14 residues. The CDR3 spells CASSSDRGRGGYTF. CDR3 coding DNA: TGTGCCAGCAGTTCGGACAGGGGAAGGGGTGGCTACACCTTC.

This chain joins TRBV7-2 and TRBJ2-2; D uncertain. This CDR3 is built from 13 residues. V lost 3 bases, J lost 4 bases, and 6 bases lay in between. In germline, CDR1 is SGHTA, CDR2 FQGNSA. CDR3 residues: CASSLEFTGELFF. In DNA, the CDR3 is TGTGCCAGCAGCTTGGAGTTCACCGGGGAGCTGTTTTTT.

V is TRBV4-2 and J is TRBJ2-1, with 8 bases lining up with TRBD2. The germline gives CDR1 LGHNA, CDR2 YNFKEQ. The CDR3 has 16 residues. J lost 5 bases, V lost 4 bases, and 10 bases had no gene match. As DNA, the CDR3 is TGTGCCAGCAGCCGCGTCGGGGGGGCCTTAGACAATGAGCAGTTCTTC. Protein: CASSRVGGALDNEQFF.

This chain uses TRBV3-1 (or the pseudogene TRBV3-2) with TRBJ2-2; 7 positions match TRBD1. The CDR3 runs to 20 residues. Germline CDR1 is LGHDT and CDR2 is YNNKEL (reference sequence). The trim removed 1 base at V and 0 bases at J, leaving 14 bases unmatched. This CDR3 reads CASSQVPGTEIFTNTGELFF. The CDR3 DNA sequence: TGTGCCAGCAGCCAAGTCCCCGGGACAGAGATCTTTACGAACACCGGGGAGCTGTTTTTT.

The chain is built from TRBV30 and TRBJ1-2; 7 nucleotides match TRBD1. The CDR3 runs 14 residues. The V gene's germline CDR1 is GTSNPN and CDR2 SVGIG (reference sequence). Germline trimming cut 7 bases from V and 6 bases from J; bases unmatched to any gene: 14. CDR3: CASTRRQGWDGYTF. The CDR3 DNA reads TGTGCCTCCACCAGACGACAGGGTTGGGATGGCTACACCTTC.

The CDR3: CASSGEQQGTYEQYF. The CDR3 DNA is TGTGCCAGCAGCGGAGAACAACAGGGGACCTACGAGCAGTACTTC. The V call is TRBV9, the J call TRBJ2-7; 7 nucleotides line up with TRBD1. The CDR3 has 15 amino acids. Unmatched junction bases numbered 8, after V lost 3 bases and J lost 2 bases. Germline values: CDR1 SGDLS, CDR2 YYNGEE.

The CDR3 sequence is CAWSYTADTQYF. CDR3 DNA sequence: TGTGCCTGGAGTTACACAGCAGATACGCAGTATTTT. The genes are TRBV30 and TRBJ2-3; D is undetermined. V was pared by 2 bases and J by 4 bases, with 7 bases between. This CDR3 is built from 12 residues. Germline V gives CDR1 GTSNPN, CDR2 SVGIG (reference sequence). Complete variable domain (other parts from reference TRBV30 and TRBJ2-3): SQTIHQWPATLVQPVGSPLSLECTVEGTSNPNLYWYRQAAGRGLQLLFYSVGIGQISSEVPQNLSASRPQDRQFILSSKKLLLSDSGFYLCAWSYTADTQYFGPGTRLTVL.

The rearrangement joins TRBV25-1 to TRBJ2-2, with unresolved D. The CDR3 length is 15 residues. V dropped 3 bases and J dropped 0 bases, with 8 bases sitting between them. CDR1 and CDR2 (germline): MGHDK, SYGVNS. CDR3 in amino acids: CASSEARTNTGELFF. CDR3 in DNA: TGTGCCAGCAGTGAGGCCAGAACGAACACCGGGGAGCTGTTTTTT.

CDR3 in amino acids: CAWSVLTGTGEQFF. CDR3 coding DNA: TGTGCCTGGAGTGTATTGACAGGAACCGGTGAGCAGTTCTTC. The chain carries TRBV30 and TRBJ2-1, with TRBD1 as a possible D gene (6 bases). From germline, CDR1 is GTSNPN and CDR2 SVGIG (reference sequence). Trimming shortened V by 0 bases and J by 9 bases, and 15 bases separated the two germline ends. The length of the CDR3 is 14 residues.

The rearrangement uses TRBV6-5 and TRBJ1-1; D possibly corresponds to TRBD1 (6 bases). V was trimmed by 7 bases and J by 3 bases, leaving 15 bases between them. Germline-derived CDR1 and CDR2 are MNHEY and SVGAGI. This CDR3 is 14 amino acids long. In nucleotides, the CDR3 is TGTGCCAGCACATATGCGGGGGCGGACACTGAAGCTTTCTTT. Translated: CASTYAGADTEAFF.